Here is one T cell receptor (beta chain) with its context. The sample belongs to a study of preoperative IRX-2 immunotherapy in early breast cancer. Treatment denoted: preoperative locoregional IRX-2 cytokine immunotherapy. Samples came from a phase Ib trial of preoperative locoregional IRX-2 cytokine immunotherapy. CDR1 is SGHTA, CDR2 FQGNSA, per germline. CDR3 length: 14 residues. With 5 bases removed from V and 6 bases from J, the gap between germline ends came to 16 bases. The method was immunoSEQ multiplex PCR; TCRdb's version includes in-frame clones alone and lacks a portion of them. The data hold more than 25,000 clones, with 90% observed a single time.

This sequence was found in a human donor with breast cancer. Collection of the sample occurred from a patient treated with IRX-2 immunotherapy. This rearrangement joins TRBV7-2 to TRBJ1-1, with D possibly matching TRBD1 (6 bases). As DNA, the CDR3 is TGTGCCAGCAGCCAATGGACAGTTTTTCCTGAAGCTTTCTTT. Translating gives CASSQWTVFPEAFF.